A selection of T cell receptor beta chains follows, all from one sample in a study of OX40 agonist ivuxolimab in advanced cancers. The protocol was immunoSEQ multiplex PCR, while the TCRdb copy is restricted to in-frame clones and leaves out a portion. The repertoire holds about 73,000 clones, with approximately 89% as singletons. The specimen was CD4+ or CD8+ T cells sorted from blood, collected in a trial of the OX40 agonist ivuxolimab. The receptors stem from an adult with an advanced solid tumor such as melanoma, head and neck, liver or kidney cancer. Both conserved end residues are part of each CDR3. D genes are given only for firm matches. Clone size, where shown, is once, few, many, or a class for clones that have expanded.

CASSLGDMNTETFF,TRBV5-1,.,.,14
CASTYRGAQYF,TRBV5-1,few,TRBD1,11
CASSERTGGGRFPGELFF,TRBV7-9,.,TRBD2,18
CASSEGLYEQYF,TRBV2,.,.,12
CASSDQQSSRKDTQYF,TRBV2,.,.,16
CASSSGTGGWGQPQHF,TRBV7-9,.,TRBD1,16
CASRLLGGTNTEAFF,TRBV7-2,.,.,15
CSVLDRGWGTDTQYF,TRBV29-1,.,TRBD1,15
CASSEPREGKTEAFF,TRBV6-1,.,.,15
CASTYPAAGNTIYF,TRBV28,.,.,14
CASSIQTAQTSEQYF,TRBV19,.,.,15
CASSLEGVRTEAFF,TRBV7-9,.,.,14
CASSYLYTQYF,TRBV6-5,.,.,11
CASSSYTGYNEQFF,TRBV11-3,.,.,14
CASSKNRERDGYTF,TRBV19,.,.,14